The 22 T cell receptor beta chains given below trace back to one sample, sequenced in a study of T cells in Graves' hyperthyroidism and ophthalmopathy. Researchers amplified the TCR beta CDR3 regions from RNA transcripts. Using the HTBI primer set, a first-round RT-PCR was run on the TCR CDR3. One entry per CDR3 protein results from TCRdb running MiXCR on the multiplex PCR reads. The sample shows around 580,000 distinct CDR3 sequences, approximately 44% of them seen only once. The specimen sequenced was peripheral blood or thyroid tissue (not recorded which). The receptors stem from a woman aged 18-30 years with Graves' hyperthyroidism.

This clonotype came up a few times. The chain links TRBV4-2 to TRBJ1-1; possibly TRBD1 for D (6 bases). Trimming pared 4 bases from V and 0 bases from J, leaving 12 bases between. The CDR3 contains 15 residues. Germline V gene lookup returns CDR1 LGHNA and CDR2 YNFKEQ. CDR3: CASSPQTGMNTEAFF. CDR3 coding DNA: TGTGCCAGCAGCCCTCAGACAGGCATGAACACTGAAGCTTTCTTT.

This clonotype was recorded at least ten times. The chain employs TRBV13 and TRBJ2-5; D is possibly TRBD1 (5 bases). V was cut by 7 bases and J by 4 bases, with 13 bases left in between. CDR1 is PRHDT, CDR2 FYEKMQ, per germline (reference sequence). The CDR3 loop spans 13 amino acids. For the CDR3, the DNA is TGTGCCAGCACCCTGGGAAGGGGAGAGACCCAGTACTTC. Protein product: CASTLGRGETQYF.

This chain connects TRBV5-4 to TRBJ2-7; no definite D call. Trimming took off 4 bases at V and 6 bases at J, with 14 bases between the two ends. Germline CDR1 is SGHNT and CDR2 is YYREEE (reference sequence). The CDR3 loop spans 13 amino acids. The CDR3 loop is CASSPSGAAEQYF. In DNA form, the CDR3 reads TGTGCCAGCAGCCCATCAGGTGCGGCCGAGCAGTACTTC.

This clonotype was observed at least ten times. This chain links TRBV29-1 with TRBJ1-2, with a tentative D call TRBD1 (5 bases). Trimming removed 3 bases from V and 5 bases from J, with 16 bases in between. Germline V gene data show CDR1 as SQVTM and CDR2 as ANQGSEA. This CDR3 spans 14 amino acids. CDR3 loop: CSVDLSTGTYGYTF. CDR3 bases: TGCAGCGTTGATCTGTCGACGGGGACTTATGGCTACACCTTC.

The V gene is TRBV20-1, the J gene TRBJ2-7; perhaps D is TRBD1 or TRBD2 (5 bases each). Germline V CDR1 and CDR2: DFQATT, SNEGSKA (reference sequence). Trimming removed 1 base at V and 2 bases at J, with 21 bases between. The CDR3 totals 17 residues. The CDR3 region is CSARVAGTNSRAYEQYF. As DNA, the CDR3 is TGCAGTGCTAGAGTGGCCGGGACGAATTCCCGCGCCTACGAGCAGTACTTC.

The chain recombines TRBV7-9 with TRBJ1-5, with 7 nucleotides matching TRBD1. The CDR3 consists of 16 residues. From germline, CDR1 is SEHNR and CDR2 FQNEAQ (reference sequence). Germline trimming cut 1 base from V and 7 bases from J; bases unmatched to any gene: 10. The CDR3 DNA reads TGTGCCAGCAGCTTAGGGTACACAGGGGATGGCCAGCCCCAGCATTTT. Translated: CASSLGYTGDGQPQHF. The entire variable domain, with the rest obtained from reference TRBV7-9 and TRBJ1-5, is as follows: DTGVSQNPRHKITKRGQNVTFRCDPISEHNRLYWYRQTLGQGPEFLTYFQNEAQLEKSRLLSDRFSAERPKGSFSTLEIQRTEQGDSAMYLCASSLGYTGDGQPQHFGDGTRLSIL.

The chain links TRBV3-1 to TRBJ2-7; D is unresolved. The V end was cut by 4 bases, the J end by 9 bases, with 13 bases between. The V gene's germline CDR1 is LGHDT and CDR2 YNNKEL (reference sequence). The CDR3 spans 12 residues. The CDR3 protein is CASSPGFGVQYF. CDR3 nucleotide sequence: TGTGCCAGCAGCCCGGGCTTTGGAGTGCAGTACTTC.

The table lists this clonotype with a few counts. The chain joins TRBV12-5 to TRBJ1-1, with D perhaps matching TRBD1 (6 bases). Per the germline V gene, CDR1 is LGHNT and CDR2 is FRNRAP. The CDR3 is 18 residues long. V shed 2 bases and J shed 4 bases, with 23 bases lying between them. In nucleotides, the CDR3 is TGTGCTAGTGGTTTGTCTATTCGGTGGGACATTTCTTCCACTGAAGCTTTCTTT. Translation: CASGLSIRWDISSTEAFF.

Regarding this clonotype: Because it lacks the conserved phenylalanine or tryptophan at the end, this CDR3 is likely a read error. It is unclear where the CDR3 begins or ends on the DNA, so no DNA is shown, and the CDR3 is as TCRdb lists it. CDR3 protein: CASWRTGGGY. The chain joins TRBV5-4 to TRBJ1-4; the table's D call, TRBD1, has no DNA check behind it. The V gene's germline CDR1 is SGHNT and CDR2 YYREEE (reference sequence). The CDR3 is made up of 10 amino acids, end residues included.

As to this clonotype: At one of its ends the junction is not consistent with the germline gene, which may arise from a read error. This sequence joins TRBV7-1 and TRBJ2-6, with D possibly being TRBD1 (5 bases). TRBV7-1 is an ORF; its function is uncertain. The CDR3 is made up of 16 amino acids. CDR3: CASSEARSSGANVPTF. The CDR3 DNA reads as TGTGCCAGCAGTGAGGCACGGAGCTCTGGGGCCAACGTCCCGACTTTC.

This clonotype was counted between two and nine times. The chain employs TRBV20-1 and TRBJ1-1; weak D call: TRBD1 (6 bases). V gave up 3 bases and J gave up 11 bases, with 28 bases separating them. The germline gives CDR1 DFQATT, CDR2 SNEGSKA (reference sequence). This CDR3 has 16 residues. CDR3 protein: CSARGGASIGLLGAFF. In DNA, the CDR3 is TGCAGTGCTAGGGGGGGGGCCTCCATCGGACTTCTGGGCGCTTTCTTT.

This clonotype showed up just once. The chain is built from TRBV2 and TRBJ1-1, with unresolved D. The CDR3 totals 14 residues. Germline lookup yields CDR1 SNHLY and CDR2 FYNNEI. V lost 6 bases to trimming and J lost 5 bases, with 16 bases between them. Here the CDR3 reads CASRIPGEVTEAFF. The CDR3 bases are TGTGCCAGCAGGATCCCCGGGGAGGTAACTGAAGCTTTCTTT. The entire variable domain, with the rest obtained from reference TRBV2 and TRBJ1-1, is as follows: EPEVTQTPSHQVTQMGQEVILRCVPISNHLYFYWYRQILGQKVEFLVSFYNNEISEKSEIFDDQFSVERPDGSNFTLKIRSTKLEDSAMYFCASRIPGEVTEAFFGQGTRLTVV.

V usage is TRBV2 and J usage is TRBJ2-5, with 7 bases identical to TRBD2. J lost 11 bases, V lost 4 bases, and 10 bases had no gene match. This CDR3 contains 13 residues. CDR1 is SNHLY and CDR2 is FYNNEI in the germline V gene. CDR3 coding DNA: TGTGCCAGCAGTGCGGGAGGCCCAGATACGCAGTACTTC. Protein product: CASSAGGPDTQYF.

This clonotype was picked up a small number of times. CDR3 bases: TGTGCCAGCTCAAGGAGGGACGGTAGCAATCAGCCCCAGCATTTT. Protein product: CASSRRDGSNQPQHF. This rearrangement joins TRBV18 to TRBJ1-5, with D perhaps TRBD1 (5 bases). Germline loops: CDR1 KGHSH, CDR2 LQKENI. The CDR3 is 15 amino acids. Trimming removed 5 bases at V and 0 bases at J, with 11 bases between.

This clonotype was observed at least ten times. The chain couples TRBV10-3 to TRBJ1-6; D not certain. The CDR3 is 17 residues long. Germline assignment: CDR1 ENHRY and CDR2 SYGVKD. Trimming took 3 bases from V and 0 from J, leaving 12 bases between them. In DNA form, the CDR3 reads TGTGCCATCAGTGACAGGACGACGAGCTCCTATAATTCACCCCTCCACTTT. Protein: CAISDRTTSSYNSPLHF.

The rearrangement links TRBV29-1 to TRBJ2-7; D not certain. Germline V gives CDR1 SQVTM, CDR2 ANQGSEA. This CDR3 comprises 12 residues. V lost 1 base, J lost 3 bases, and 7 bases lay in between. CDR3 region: CSVEGVSYEQYF. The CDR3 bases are TGCAGCGTTGAAGGCGTAAGCTACGAGCAGTACTTC.

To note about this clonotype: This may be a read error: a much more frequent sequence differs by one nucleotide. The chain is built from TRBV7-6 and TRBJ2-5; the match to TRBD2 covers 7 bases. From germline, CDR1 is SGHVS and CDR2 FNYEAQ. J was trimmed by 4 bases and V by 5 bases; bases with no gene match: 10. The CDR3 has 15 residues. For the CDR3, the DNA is TGTGCCAGCAGCCCAAGGAGCAGCGGGATAGAGACCCAGTACTTC. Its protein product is CASSPRSSGIETQYF.

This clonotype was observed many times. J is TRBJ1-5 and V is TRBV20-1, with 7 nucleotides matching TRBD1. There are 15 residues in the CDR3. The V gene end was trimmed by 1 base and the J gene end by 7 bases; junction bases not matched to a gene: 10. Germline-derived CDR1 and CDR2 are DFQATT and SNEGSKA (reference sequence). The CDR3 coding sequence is TGCAGTGCTAGAGCACAGACAGGGAACGGACAGCCCCAGCATTTT. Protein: CSARAQTGNGQPQHF.

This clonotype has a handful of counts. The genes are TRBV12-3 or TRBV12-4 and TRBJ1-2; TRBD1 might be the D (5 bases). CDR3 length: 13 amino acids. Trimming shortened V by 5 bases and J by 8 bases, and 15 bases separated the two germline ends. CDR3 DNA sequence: TGTGCCAGCAGTCCTGGGACTTTCCCCGGCTACACCTTC. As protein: CASSPGTFPGYTF.

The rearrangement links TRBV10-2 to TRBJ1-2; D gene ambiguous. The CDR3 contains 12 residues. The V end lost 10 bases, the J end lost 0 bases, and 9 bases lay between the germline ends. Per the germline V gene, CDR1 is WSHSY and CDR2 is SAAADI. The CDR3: CATGEANYGYTF. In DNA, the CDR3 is TGCGCCACCGGGGAGGCTAACTATGGCTACACCTTC.

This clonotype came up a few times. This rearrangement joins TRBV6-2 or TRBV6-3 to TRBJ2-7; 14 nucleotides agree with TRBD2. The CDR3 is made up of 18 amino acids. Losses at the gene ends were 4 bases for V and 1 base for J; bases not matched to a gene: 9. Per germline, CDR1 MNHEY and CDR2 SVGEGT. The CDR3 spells CASSSPTGTSGSSYEQYF. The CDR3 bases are TGTGCCAGCAGTTCCCCGACTGGGACTAGCGGGAGTTCCTACGAGCAGTACTTC.

As DNA, the CDR3 is TGCGCCAGCAGGACCGGGACTAGATACGAGCAGTACTTC. It encodes CASRTGTRYEQYF. The chain links TRBV10-2 to TRBJ2-7, with 8 positions matching TRBD2. The V segment lost 6 bases and the J segment 4 bases; nucleotides outside the gene matches: 5. Per the germline V gene, CDR1 is WSHSY and CDR2 is SAAADI. There are 13 residues in the CDR3.